Listed below are T cell receptor beta chains from one sample, sequenced in a study of T-cell reconstitution after alpha-beta-depleted transplantation in children. One entry per CDR3 protein results from TCRdb running MiXCR on the PCR reads. The sample holds under 50,000 distinct CDR3 sequences; approximately 8.7% are singletons and the top ten take roughly 28%. The sample here was PBMCs, mostly from graft donor cells, taken 60 days after TCRalphabeta/CD19-depleted stem cell transplant. The receptors derive from a male patient aged 2-15 years who had a stem cell transplant for chronic granulomatous disease, so the T cells may come from the graft donor. CDR3s include the opening cysteine and the closing phenylalanine or tryptophan. D genes are given only for firm matches. Clone size, where shown, is once, few, many, or a class for clones that have expanded.

D: .
size: many
V: TRBV7-6
J: TRBJ2-3
CDR3: CASSIVGDTQYF
DNA: TGTGCCAGCAGCATCGTGGGGGATACGCAGTATTTT

D: .
size: few
V: TRBV18
J: TRBJ1-1
CDR3: CASSPIQGGDTEAFF
DNA: TGTGCCAGCTCACCCATTCAGGGAGGGGACACTGAAGCTTTCTTT

D: TRBD1
size: many
V: TRBV20-1
J: TRBJ2-2
CDR3: CSARGQGWTGELFF
DNA: TGCAGTGCTAGAGGACAGGGGTGGACCGGGGAGCTGTTTTTT

D: TRBD1
size: many
V: TRBV29-1
J: TRBJ2-7
CDR3: CSVVQLAVQGEFYEQYF
DNA: TGCAGCGTTGTTCAGTTGGCGGTGCAGGGGGAGTTTTACGAGCAGTACTTC

D: TRBD1
size: many
V: TRBV28
J: TRBJ2-7
CDR3: CASSLFRGRVYEQYF
DNA: TGTGCCAGCAGTTTATTCAGGGGGCGCGTGTACGAGCAGTACTTC

D: TRBD2
size: .
V: TRBV7-2
J: TRBJ2-2
CDR3: CASSFSSLAGDAGELFF
DNA: TGTGCCAGCAGCTTCTCCTCACTAGCGGGAGACGCCGGGGAGCTGTTTTTT

D: .
size: many
V: TRBV20-1
J: TRBJ2-5
CDR3: CSARVGVTETQYF
DNA: TGCAGTGCTAGAGTAGGTGTAACGGAGACCCAGTACTTC

D: .
size: many
V: TRBV12-3/TRBV12-4
J: TRBJ2-1
CDR3: CASSLQGSGEQFF
DNA: TGTGCCAGCAGTTTACAGGGTTCGGGTGAGCAGTTCTTC

D: .
size: many
V: TRBV7-8
J: TRBJ2-6
CDR3: CASSLHQAGANVLTF
DNA: TGTGCCAGCAGCTTACACCAGGCTGGGGCCAACGTCCTGACTTTC

D: TRBD2
size: few
V: TRBV5-8
J: TRBJ2-2
CDR3: CASSLVSGRAGELFF
DNA: TGTGCCAGCAGCTTGGTGTCTGGGAGGGCCGGGGAGCTGTTTTTT

D: .
size: many
V: TRBV12-3/TRBV12-4
J: TRBJ2-3
CDR3: CASSFHLVVGAPLYTQYF
DNA: TGTGCCAGCAGTTTTCACCTAGTTGTGGGGGCGCCCCTTTATACGCAGTATTTT

D: .
size: many
V: TRBV20-1
J: TRBJ1-5
CDR3: CSARSQVTSNQPQHF
DNA: TGCAGTGCTAGGTCACAGGTGACTAGCAATCAGCCCCAGCATTTT

D: TRBD2
size: many
V: TRBV20-1
J: TRBJ2-7
CDR3: CSARDPGGIHEQYF
DNA: TGCAGTGCTAGAGATCCGGGAGGGATCCACGAGCAGTACTTC

D: .
size: .
V: TRBV4-1
J: TRBJ2-7
CDR3: CASSPEQGRYEQYF
DNA: TGCGCCAGCAGCCCTGAACAGGGTAGGTACGAGCAGTACTTC

D: .
size: many
V: TRBV11-2
J: TRBJ1-1
CDR3: CASSLVRGEAFF
DNA: TGTGCCAGCAGCTTAGTTAGGGGTGAAGCTTTCTTT

D: .
size: many
V: TRBV7-6
J: TRBJ2-7
CDR3: CASSTWTQGTLGYEQYF
DNA: TGTGCCAGCAGCACTTGGACACAAGGGACCCTCGGCTACGAGCAGTACTTC

D: .
size: many
V: TRBV20-1
J: TRBJ1-1
CDR3: CSVDGLTNTEAFF
DNA: TGCAGCGTGGACGGTCTAACGAACACTGAAGCTTTCTTT

D: .
size: many
V: TRBV10-3
J: TRBJ2-7
CDR3: CAISETVYEQYF
DNA: TGTGCCATCAGTGAGACAGTCTACGAGCAGTACTTC

D: .
size: many
V: TRBV20-1
J: TRBJ2-1
CDR3: CSAPQGLSYNEQFF
DNA: TGCAGTGCCCCCCAGGGGCTATCCTACAATGAGCAGTTCTTC

D: TRBD1
size: medium-sized
V: TRBV9
J: TRBJ1-1
CDR3: CASSVEPRTGAEAFF
DNA: TGTGCCAGCAGCGTAGAACCCCGGACAGGGGCTGAAGCTTTCTTT

D: .
size: .
V: TRBV5-6
J: TRBJ1-1
CDR3: CASSFASGSEAFF
DNA: TGTGCCAGCAGCTTCGCTAGTGGGTCTGAAGCTTTCTTT

D: .
size: .
V: TRBV6-1
J: TRBJ1-1
CDR3: CASGSTGNTEAFF
DNA: TGTGCCAGCGGCTCCACAGGGAATACTGAAGCTTTCTTT

D: .
size: few
V: TRBV30
J: TRBJ2-7
CDR3: CAWCRRVGTRAYEQYF
DNA: TGTGCCTGGTGTCGTAGAGTAGGTACCAGAGCCTACGAGCAGTACTTC

D: .
size: many
V: TRBV27
J: TRBJ2-7
CDR3: CASGIYEQYF
DNA: TGTGCCAGCGGGATCTACGAGCAGTACTTC

D: TRBD2
size: few
V: TRBV7-8
J: TRBJ2-7
CDR3: CASNNKPGTSGIKGEQYF
DNA: TGTGCCAGCAACAATAAACCCGGGACTAGCGGGATTAAGGGGGAGCAGTACTTC

D: TRBD2
size: many
V: TRBV20-1
J: TRBJ2-7
CDR3: CSARTSGRFEQYF
DNA: TGCAGTGCTAGAACTAGCGGGAGGTTCGAGCAGTACTTC

D: TRBD1
size: few
V: TRBV6-1
J: TRBJ2-6
CDR3: CASSRTGRAGANVLTF
DNA: TGTGCCAGCAGTCGGACAGGGCGGGCTGGGGCCAACGTCCTGACTTTC

D: .
size: few
V: TRBV5-6
J: TRBJ2-2
CDR3: CASSDSRDGVVPGELFF
DNA: TGTGCCAGCAGCGACTCCCGGGACGGCGTGGTGCCCGGGGAGCTGTTTTTT

D: TRBD2
size: few
V: TRBV20-1
J: TRBJ2-1
CDR3: CSARWETSGRAWNERFF
DNA: TGCAGTGCTAGATGGGAGACTAGCGGGAGGGCCTGGAATGAGCGTTTCTTC

D: .
size: many
V: TRBV11-2
J: TRBJ2-1
CDR3: CASSLGGGAYNEQFF
DNA: TGTGCCAGCAGCTTAGGTGGGGGCGCTTACAATGAGCAGTTCTTC

D: .
size: many
V: TRBV12-3/TRBV12-4
J: TRBJ1-2
CDR3: CASSLKGSLYGYTF
DNA: TGTGCCAGCAGTTTAAAAGGGTCCCTTTATGGCTACACCTTC